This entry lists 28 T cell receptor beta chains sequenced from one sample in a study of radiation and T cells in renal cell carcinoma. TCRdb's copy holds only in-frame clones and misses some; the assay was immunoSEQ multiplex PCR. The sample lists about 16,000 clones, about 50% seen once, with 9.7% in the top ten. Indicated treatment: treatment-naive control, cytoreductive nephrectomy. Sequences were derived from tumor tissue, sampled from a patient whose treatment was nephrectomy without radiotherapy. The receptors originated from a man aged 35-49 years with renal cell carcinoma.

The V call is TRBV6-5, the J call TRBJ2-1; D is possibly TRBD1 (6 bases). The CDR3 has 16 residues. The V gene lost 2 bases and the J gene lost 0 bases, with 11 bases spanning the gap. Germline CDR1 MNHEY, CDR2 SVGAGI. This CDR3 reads CASSYRRQASYNEQFF. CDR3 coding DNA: TGTGCCAGCAGTTACCGAAGACAGGCCTCCTACAATGAGCAGTTCTTC.

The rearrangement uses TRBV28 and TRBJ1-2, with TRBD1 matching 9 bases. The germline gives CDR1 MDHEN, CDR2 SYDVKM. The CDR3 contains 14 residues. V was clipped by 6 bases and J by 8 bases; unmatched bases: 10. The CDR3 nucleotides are TGTGCCAGCAGAACCGGGACAGGGAATGTGGGCTACACCTTC. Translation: CASRTGTGNVGYTF.

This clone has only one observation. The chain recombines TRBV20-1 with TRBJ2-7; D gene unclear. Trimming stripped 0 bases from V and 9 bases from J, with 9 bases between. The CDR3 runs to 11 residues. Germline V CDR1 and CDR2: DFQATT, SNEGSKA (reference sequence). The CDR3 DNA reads TGCAGTGCTAGAGATCAAGTGGGGCAGTACTTC. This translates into CSARDQVGQYF.

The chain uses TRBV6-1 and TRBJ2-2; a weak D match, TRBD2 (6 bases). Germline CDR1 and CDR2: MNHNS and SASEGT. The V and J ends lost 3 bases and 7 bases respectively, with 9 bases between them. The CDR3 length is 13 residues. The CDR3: CASSDREDGELFF. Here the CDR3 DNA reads TGTGCCAGCAGTGACAGGGAGGACGGGGAGCTGTTTTTT.

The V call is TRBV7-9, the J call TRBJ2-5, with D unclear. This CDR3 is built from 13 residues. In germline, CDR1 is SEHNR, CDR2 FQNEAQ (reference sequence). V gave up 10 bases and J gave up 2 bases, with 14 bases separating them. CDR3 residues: CAIVTTTQETQYF. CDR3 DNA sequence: TGTGCCATCGTCACTACTACTCAAGAGACCCAGTACTTC. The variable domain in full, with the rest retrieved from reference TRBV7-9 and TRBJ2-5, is DTGVSQNPRHKITKRGQNVTFRCDPISEHNRLYWYRQTLGQGPEFLTYFQNEAQLEKSRLLSDRFSAERPKGSFSTLEIQRTEQGDSAMYLCAIVTTTQETQYFGPGTRLLVL.

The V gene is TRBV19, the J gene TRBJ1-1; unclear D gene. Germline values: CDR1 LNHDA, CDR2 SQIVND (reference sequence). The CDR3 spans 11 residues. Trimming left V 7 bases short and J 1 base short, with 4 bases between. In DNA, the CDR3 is TGTGCCAGTATATCGAACACTGAAGCTTTCTTT. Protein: CASISNTEAFF.

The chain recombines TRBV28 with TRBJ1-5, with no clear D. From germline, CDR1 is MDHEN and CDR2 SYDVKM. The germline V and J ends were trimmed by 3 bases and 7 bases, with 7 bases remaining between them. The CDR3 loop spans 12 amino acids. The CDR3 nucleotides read TGTGCCAGCAGTTTGGAGGGACAGCCCCAGCATTTT. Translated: CASSLEGQPQHF.

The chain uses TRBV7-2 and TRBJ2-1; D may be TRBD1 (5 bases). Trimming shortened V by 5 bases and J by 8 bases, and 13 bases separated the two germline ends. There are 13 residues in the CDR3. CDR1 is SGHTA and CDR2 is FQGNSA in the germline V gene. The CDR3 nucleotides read TGTGCCAGCAGCGCAAACCAGGGCGATGAGCAGTTCTTC. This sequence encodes CASSANQGDEQFF. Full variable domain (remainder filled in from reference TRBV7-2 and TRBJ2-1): GAGVSQSPSNKVTEKGKDVELRCDPISGHTALYWYRQSLGQGLEFLIYFQGNSAPDKSGLPSDRFSAERTGGSVSTLTIQRTQQEDSAVYLCASSANQGDEQFFGPGTRLTVL.

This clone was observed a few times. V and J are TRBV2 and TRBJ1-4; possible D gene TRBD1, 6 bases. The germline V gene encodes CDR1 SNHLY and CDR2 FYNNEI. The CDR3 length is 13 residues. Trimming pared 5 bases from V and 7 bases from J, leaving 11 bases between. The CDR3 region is CASSQGKGEKLFF. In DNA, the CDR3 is TGTGCCAGCAGTCAGGGGAAAGGTGAAAAACTGTTTTTT.

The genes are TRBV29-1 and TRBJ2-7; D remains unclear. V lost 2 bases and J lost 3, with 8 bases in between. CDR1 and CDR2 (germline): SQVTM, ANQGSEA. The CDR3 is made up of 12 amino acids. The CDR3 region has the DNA TGCAGCGTTGAAAACTTGGTCTACGAGCAGTACTTC. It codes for CSVENLVYEQYF.

Here the CDR3 reads CASSPLAGGPGELFF. In DNA form, the CDR3 reads TGCGCCAGCAGCCCTCTAGCGGGGGGGCCTGGGGAGCTGTTTTTT. The chain combines TRBV4-3 with TRBJ2-2; 12 bases fit TRBD2. CDR3 length equals 15 residues. Germline V gene sequence: CDR1 LGHNA, CDR2 YSLEER. The ends lost 4 bases at V and 8 bases at J; junction bases unmatched: 5.

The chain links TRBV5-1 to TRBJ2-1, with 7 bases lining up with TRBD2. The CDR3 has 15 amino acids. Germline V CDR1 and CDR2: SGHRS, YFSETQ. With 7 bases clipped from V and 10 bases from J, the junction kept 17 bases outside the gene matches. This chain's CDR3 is CASSPEAGRAREQFF. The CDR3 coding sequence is TGCGCCAGCTCCCCCGAGGCAGGGAGGGCGAGGGAGCAGTTCTTC.

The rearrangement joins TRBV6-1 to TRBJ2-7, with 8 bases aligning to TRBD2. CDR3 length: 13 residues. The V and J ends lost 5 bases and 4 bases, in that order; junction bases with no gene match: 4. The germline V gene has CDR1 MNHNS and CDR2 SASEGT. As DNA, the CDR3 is TGTGCCAGCAGTTCGAGCGGGGGTTACGAGCAGTACTTC. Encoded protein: CASSSSGGYEQYF.

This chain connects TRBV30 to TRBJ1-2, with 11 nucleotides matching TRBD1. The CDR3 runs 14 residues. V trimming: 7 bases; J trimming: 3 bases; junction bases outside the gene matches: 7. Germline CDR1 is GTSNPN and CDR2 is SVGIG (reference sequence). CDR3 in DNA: TGTGCCTTTTCGAAGGGACAGGGGGACTATGGCTACACCTTC. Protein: CAFSKGQGDYGYTF.

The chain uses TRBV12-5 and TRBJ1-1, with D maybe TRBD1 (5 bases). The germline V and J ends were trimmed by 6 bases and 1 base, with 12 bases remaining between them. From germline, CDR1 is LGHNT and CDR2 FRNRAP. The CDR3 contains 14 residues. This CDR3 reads CASGGGQGNTEAFF. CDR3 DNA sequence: TGTGCTAGTGGGGGGGGTCAAGGGAACACTGAAGCTTTCTTT.

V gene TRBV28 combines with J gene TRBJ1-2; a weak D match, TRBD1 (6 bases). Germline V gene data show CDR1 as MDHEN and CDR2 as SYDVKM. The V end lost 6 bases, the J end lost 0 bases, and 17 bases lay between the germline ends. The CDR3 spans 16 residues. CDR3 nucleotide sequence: TGTGCCAGCAGCAACGGGGGGGCGAGGGCTAACTATGGCTACACCTTC. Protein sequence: CASSNGGARANYGYTF.

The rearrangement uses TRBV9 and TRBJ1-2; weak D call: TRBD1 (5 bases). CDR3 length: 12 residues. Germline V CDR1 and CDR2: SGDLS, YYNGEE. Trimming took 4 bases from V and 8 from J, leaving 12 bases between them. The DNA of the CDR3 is TGTGCCAGCAGCCCCGGGGGTTGGGGCTACACCTTC. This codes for CASSPGGWGYTF.

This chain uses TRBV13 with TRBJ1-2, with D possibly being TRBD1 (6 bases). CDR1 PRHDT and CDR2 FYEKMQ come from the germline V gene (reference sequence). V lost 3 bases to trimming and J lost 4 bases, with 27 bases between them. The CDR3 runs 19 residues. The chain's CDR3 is CASSFRYHSTGLEGYGYTF. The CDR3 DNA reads TGTGCCAGCAGCTTTCGATACCATTCAACAGGGTTAGAGGGCTATGGCTACACCTTC. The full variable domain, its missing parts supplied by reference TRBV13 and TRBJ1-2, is AAGVIQSPRHLIKEKRETATLKCYPIPRHDTVYWYQQGPGQDPQFLISFYEKMQSDKGSIPDRFSAQQFSDYHSELNMSSLELGDSALYFCASSFRYHSTGLEGYGYTFGSGTRLTVV.

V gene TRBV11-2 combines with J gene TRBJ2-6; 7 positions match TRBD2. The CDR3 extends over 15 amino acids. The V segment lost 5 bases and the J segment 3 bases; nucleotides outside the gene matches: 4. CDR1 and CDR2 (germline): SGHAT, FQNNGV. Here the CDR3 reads CASSRAGFGANVLTF. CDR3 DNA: TGTGCCAGCAGCCGAGCGGGGTTTGGGGCCAACGTCCTGACTTTC.

The CDR3 reads CASSVAMTDNTEAFF. In DNA form, the CDR3 reads TGTGCCAGCAGCGTAGCTATGACAGACAACACTGAAGCTTTCTTT. This chain uses TRBV9 with TRBJ1-1; D may be TRBD1 (5 bases). V lost 0 bases and J lost 2, with 11 bases in between. CDR1 is SGDLS and CDR2 is YYNGEE in the germline V gene. The CDR3 extends over 15 amino acids.

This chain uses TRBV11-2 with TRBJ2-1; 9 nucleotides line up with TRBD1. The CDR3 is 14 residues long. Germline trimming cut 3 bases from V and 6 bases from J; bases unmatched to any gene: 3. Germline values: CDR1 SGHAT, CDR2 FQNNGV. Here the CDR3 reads CASSLTGGINEQFF. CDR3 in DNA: TGTGCCAGCAGCTTGACAGGGGGTATCAATGAGCAGTTCTTC.

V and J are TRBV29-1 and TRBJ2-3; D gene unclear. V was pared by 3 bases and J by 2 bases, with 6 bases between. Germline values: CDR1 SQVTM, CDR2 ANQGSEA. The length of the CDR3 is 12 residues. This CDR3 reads CSVDIATDTQYF. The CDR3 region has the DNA TGCAGCGTTGACATTGCCACAGATACGCAGTATTTT.

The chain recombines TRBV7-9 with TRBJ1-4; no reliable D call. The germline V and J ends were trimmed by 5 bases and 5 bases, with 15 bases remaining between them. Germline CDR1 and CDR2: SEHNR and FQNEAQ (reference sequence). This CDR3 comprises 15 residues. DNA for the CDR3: TGTGCCAGCAGCGACTTGACTGAAGAAAATGAAAAACTGTTTTTT. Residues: CASSDLTEENEKLFF. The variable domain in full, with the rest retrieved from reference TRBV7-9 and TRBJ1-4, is DTGVSQNPRHKITKRGQNVTFRCDPISEHNRLYWYRQTLGQGPEFLTYFQNEAQLEKSRLLSDRFSAERPKGSFSTLEIQRTEQGDSAMYLCASSDLTEENEKLFFGSGTQLSVL.

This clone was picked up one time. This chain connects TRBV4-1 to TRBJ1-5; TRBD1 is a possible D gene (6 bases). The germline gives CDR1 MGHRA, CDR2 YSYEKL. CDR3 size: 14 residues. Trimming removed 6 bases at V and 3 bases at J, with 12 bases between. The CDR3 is CASSTNRDNQPQHF. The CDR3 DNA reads TGCGCCAGCAGTACTAACAGGGACAATCAGCCCCAGCATTTT.

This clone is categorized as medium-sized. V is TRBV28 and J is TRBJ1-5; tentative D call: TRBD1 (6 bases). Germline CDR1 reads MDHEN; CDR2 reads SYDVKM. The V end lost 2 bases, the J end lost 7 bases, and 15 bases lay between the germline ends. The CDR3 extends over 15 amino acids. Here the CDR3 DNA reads TGTGCCAGCAGTTTAGAAGGGGGGACACGACAGCCCCAGCATTTT. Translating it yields CASSLEGGTRQPQHF.

The CDR3 region is CASSEEKYFQPQHF. In nucleotides, the CDR3 is TGTGCCAGCAGTGAGGAAAAGTATTTTCAGCCCCAGCATTTT. The rearrangement links TRBV2 to TRBJ1-5; D is ambiguous. CDR3 length equals 14 residues. V was shortened by 3 bases and J by 6 bases, with 12 bases between the two germline ends. Germline-derived CDR1 and CDR2 are SNHLY and FYNNEI. Full variable domain (remainder filled in from reference TRBV2 and TRBJ1-5): EPEVTQTPSHQVTQMGQEVILRCVPISNHLYFYWYRQILGQKVEFLVSFYNNEISEKSEIFDDQFSVERPDGSNFTLKIRSTKLEDSAMYFCASSEEKYFQPQHFGDGTRLSIL.

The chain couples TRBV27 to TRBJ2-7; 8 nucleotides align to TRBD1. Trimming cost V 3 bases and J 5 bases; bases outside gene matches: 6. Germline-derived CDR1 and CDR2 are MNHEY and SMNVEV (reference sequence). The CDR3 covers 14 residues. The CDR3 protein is CASSLQGARNEQYF. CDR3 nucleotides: TGTGCCAGCAGTTTGCAGGGGGCTAGGAACGAGCAGTACTTC.

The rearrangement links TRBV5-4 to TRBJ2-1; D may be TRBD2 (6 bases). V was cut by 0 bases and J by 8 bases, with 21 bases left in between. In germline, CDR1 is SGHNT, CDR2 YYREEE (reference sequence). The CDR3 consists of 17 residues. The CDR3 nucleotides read TGTGCCAGCAGCTTGGACCCCCAGGCTAGCGCGGGCTATGAGCAGTTCTTC. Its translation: CASSLDPQASAGYEQFF.